A single TCR beta chain is shown here with its context. Under the authors' procedure: Scientists estimated how many nucleated cells there were by amplifying reference gene primers. Sequenced by immunoSEQ multiplex PCR; TCRdb stores in-frame clones only, minus some. V and J calls and clone size are as listed in that table; D and trimming were resolved from the DNA. This table holds about 250,000 clones, roughly nine tenths found once. This specimen comes from a study of blood T cell repertoires in COVID-19. Overall study: Samples came from the United States, Italy and Spain, spanning acute and convalescent COVID-19. Sample material is recorded as cDNA or gDNA derived from T cells, B-cell-depleted T cells, or PBMCs.

V was pared by 9 bases and J by 7 bases, with 21 bases between. The CDR3 runs to 15 residues. Germline CDR1 reads LNHNV; CDR2 reads YYDKDF (reference sequence). The chain couples TRBV15 to TRBJ2-2; weak D call: TRBD1 (5 bases). The sequenced material came from peripheral blood. This TCR was recovered from a woman in her forties who had recovered from COVID-19. Written as DNA, the CDR3 is TGTGCCACAGAAACTCCTAGGGGTTCTCGCGGGGAGCTGTTTTTT. The encoded protein is CATETPRGSRGELFF.